The clone carrying this T cell receptor beta chain was observed once. The germline gives CDR1 SGHRS, CDR2 YFSETQ. This CDR3 has 15 residues. With V trimmed by 5 bases and J by 4 bases, 12 bases remained unmatched. Only in-frame clones appear in the TCRdb table, and some are missing; sequencing was by immunoSEQ multiplex PCR. The sample records about 30,000 clones, under 85% being singletons. The data were taken from a study of PD-1 blockade in classical Hodgkin lymphoma. Each patient's relapse followed autologous stem cell transplantation, and brentuximab vedotin exposure varied. This chain joins TRBV5-1 and TRBJ2-7; 7 bases are a match to TRBD1. The sequenced sample was peripheral blood mononuclear cells (PBMCs), obtained before the second cycle of nivolumab. This clonotype originated in a human donor with classical Hodgkin lymphoma. The CDR3 nucleotides are TGCGCCAGCAGAACGATCGGACAGGTTGAGTACGAGCAGTACTTC. It translates to CASRTIGQVEYEQYF. Based on the CDR3 plus reference TRBV5-1 and TRBJ2-7, the full variable domain is KAGVTQTPRYLIKTRGQQVTLSCSPISGHRSVSWYQQTPGQGLQFLFEYFSETQRNKGNFPGRFSGRQFSNSRSEMNVSTLELGDSALYLCASRTIGQVEYEQYFGPGTRLTVT.